The 10 T cell receptor beta chains listed next were all sequenced from one sample in a study of shared clonotypes between healthy human individuals. The table came from immunoSEQ multiplex PCR; TCRdb's copy has only in-frame clones and leaves some out. The data contain millions of clones, roughly 95% of them singletons. CD8 cells classed as naive were CD45RO-negative and positively selected for CCR7, excluding terminally differentiated effector memory CD45RA+ cells. Material for sequencing was naive CD8+ T cells sorted from blood. The receptors derive from a man aged 18 to 30 in good health.

The V and J genes are TRBV5-6 and TRBJ2-3; 7 bases line up with TRBD2. The V gene end was trimmed by 0 bases and the J gene end by 0 bases; junction bases not matched to a gene: 4. Germline CDR1 and CDR2: SGHDT and YYEEEE. The CDR3 length is 16 residues. DNA of the CDR3: TGTGCCAGCAGCTTGGGGGTTAGCGGGAGCACAGATACGCAGTATTTT. Encoded protein: CASSLGVSGSTDTQYF. Filled out from reference TRBV5-6 and TRBJ2-3, the complete variable domain reads DAGVTQSPTHLIKTRGQQVTLRCSPKSGHDTVSWYQQALGQGPQFIFQYYEEEERQRGNFPDRFSGHQFPNYSSELNVNALLLGDSALYLCASSLGVSGSTDTQYFGPGTRLTVL.

The chain carries TRBV7-2 and TRBJ2-7, with TRBD1 matching over 8 bases. The CDR3 is made up of 14 amino acids. V gave up 5 bases and J gave up 2 bases; unmatched junction bases: 5. Germline CDR1 SGHTA, CDR2 FQGNSA. DNA of the CDR3: TGTGCCAGCAGCCACGGACAGGGAACCTACGAGCAGTACTTC. This translates into CASSHGQGTYEQYF.

The rearrangement joins TRBV7-6 to TRBJ2-3; 9 nucleotides agree with TRBD2. Germline V lookup: CDR1 SGHVS, CDR2 FNYEAQ. The CDR3 covers 16 residues. The V gene end was trimmed by 5 bases and the J gene end by 2 bases; junction bases not matched to a gene: 8. The CDR3 nucleotides are TGTGCCAGCAGCCCAGTTGCGGGGGGGTTCACAGATACGCAGTATTTT. It translates to CASSPVAGGFTDTQYF.

The rearrangement joins TRBV9 to TRBJ2-7; no firm D call. With 4 bases removed from V and 0 bases from J, the gap between germline ends came to 11 bases. In germline, CDR1 is SGDLS, CDR2 YYNGEE. The CDR3 extends over 14 amino acids. The CDR3 nucleotides read TGTGCCAGCAGCACTCAAGACGACTCCTACGAGCAGTACTTC. This translates into CASSTQDDSYEQYF.

This chain connects TRBV27 to TRBJ2-7, with D hard to call. V shed 3 bases and J shed 3 bases, with 15 bases lying between them. The germline V gene has CDR1 MNHEY and CDR2 SMNVEV (reference sequence). CDR3 length equals 15 residues. The CDR3 loop reads CASSLTPPGGYEQYF. The DNA of the CDR3 is TGTGCCAGCAGTTTGACCCCCCCAGGCGGCTACGAGCAGTACTTC.

This rearrangement joins TRBV27 to TRBJ1-5, with D perhaps TRBD1 (5 bases). CDR3 size: 17 residues. V was clipped by 4 bases and J by 3 bases, with 19 bases between them. In germline, CDR1 is MNHEY, CDR2 SMNVEV (reference sequence). This CDR3 is CASSSLQVTLANQPQHF. CDR3 bases: TGTGCCAGCAGTTCCTTACAGGTGACCCTAGCCAATCAGCCCCAGCATTTT.

The chain recombines TRBV28 with TRBJ1-5; D unclear. The CDR3 totals 16 residues. Trimming took 4 bases from V and 0 from J, leaving 13 bases between them. From germline, CDR1 is MDHEN and CDR2 SYDVKM. CDR3 nucleotides: TGTGCCAGCAGTTCCGGTGGGGTATATAGCAATCAGCCCCAGCATTTT. Residues: CASSSGGVYSNQPQHF.

The genes are TRBV4-3 and TRBJ2-2; D remains unclear. Germline CDR1 and CDR2: LGHNA and YSLEER. V gave up 0 bases and J gave up 4 bases, with 18 bases separating them. The CDR3 loop spans 18 amino acids. The CDR3 loop reads CASSQDSAPHQITGELFF. The CDR3 DNA follows: TGCGCCAGCAGCCAAGACTCGGCCCCGCACCAAATCACCGGGGAGCTGTTTTTT.

This chain uses TRBV4-1 with TRBJ2-7; maybe TRBD2 (7 bases). Between the trimmed V and J ends, which lost 4 bases and 6 bases, there was a span of 16 bases. Looked up from germline, CDR1 is MGHRA and CDR2 is YSYEKL. CDR3 size: 14 residues. CDR3 nucleotide sequence: TGCGCCAGCAGCCCAGCGGGACATCCTTCCGAGCAGTACTTC. It encodes CASSPAGHPSEQYF.

The chain recombines TRBV6-1 with TRBJ1-1; perhaps TRBD1 as D (5 bases). The germline V gene encodes CDR1 MNHNS and CDR2 SASEGT. CDR3 length equals 16 residues. V lost 2 bases and J lost 5, with 18 bases in between. The CDR3 DNA reads TGTGCCAGCAGTGAAAGGGCGGGGGGTGTATGGACTGAAGCTTTCTTT. Protein product: CASSERAGGVWTEAFF.